This T cell receptor beta chain was recovered during a study of control samples from healthy donors and cancer patients. Clones were read by immunoSEQ multiplex PCR, and TCRdb kept only the in-frame ones, dropping some. This table holds 100,000 to 150,000 clones, roughly 90% found once. V was cut by 3 bases and J by 3 bases, with 15 bases left in between. Germline lookup yields CDR1 MNHEY and CDR2 SMNVEV (reference sequence). The CDR3 has 16 residues. The gene calls are TRBV27 and TRBJ1-5, with a weak D call TRBD1 (5 bases). This clonotype was sampled from a middle-aged man in good health. The material sequenced was blood. The CDR3 loop is CASSFYGGVDNQPQHF. The CDR3, as DNA: TGTGCCAGCAGTTTTTATGGGGGGGTAGACAATCAGCCCCAGCATTTT.